This T cell receptor (beta chain) was sequenced during a study of T cells after yellow fever vaccination. Study conclusions and caveats: A large majority of primary-vaccination clones showed up again after the booster (just under 97% CD4, around 85% CD8).

Looked up from germline, CDR1 is SGHRS and CDR2 is YFSETQ. This CDR3 is built from 12 residues. V lost 4 bases, J lost 12 bases, and 17 bases lay in between. At least ten counts were recorded for this clonotype. One entry per CDR3 protein, called by TCRdb with MiXCR from the 5' RACE reads. This table has over 20,000 distinct CDR3 sequences, under 7% appearing once. This sequence was found in a man younger than 45 who received the YFV17D yellow fever vaccine. This chain links TRBV5-1 with TRBJ2-7, with D perhaps being TRBD1 or TRBD2 (6 bases each). Sequencing was performed on PBMCs, either bulk or a sorted T-cell subset (CD4+, CD8+, memory, or dextramer-sorted; not recorded which), taken 15 days after the yellow fever booster vaccination. DNA of the CDR3: TGCGCCAGCAGCCCGGAGGGGGATCTGGGGTACTTC. Encoded protein: CASSPEGDLGYF.